Below, one TCR beta chain is given with its context. No antigen is known for it. These data originate in a study of early T cells in non-severe SARS-CoV-2 infection. On the study more broadly: Bulk RNA from unsorted whole blood was sequenced; chains were unpaired. Study conclusions and caveats: Sequences matched to VDJdb favored anti-spike CD8 responses, while private and CD4 specificities were missed.

Researchers attached unique molecular identifiers to individual cDNA molecules. TCRdb reanalysed the 5' RACE reads using MiXCR and keeps one entry per CDR3 protein. This sample has 25,000 to 30,000 distinct CDR3 sequences; 4.5% to 5.5% occur once, and the top ten carry about a tenth. The sequence was collected from an adult who was a healthcare worker with PCR-confirmed SARS-CoV-2 infection or an uninfected control (not recorded which). The specimen was whole blood.

Here the CDR3 reads CASSRGEGVSYEQYF. As DNA, the CDR3 is TGTGCCAGCTCGCGCGGGGAGGGGGTTTCCTACGAGCAGTACTTC. The genes are TRBV28 and TRBJ2-7, with D perhaps TRBD2 (7 bases). Germline V gene sequence: CDR1 MDHEN, CDR2 SYDVKM. This CDR3 spans 15 amino acids. Trimming pared 8 bases from V and 1 base from J, leaving 18 bases between.